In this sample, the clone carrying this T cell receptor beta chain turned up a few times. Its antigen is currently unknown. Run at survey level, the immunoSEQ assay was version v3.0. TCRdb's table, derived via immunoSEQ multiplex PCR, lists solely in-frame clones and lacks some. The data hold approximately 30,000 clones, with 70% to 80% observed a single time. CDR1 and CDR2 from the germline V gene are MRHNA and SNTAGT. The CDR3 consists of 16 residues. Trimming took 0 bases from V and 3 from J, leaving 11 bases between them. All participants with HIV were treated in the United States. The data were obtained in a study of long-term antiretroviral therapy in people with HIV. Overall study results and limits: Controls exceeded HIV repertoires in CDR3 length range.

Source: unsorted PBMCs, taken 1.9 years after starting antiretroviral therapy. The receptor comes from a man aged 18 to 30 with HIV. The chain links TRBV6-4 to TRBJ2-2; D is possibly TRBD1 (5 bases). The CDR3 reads CASSDSAGLDTGELFF. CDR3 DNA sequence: TGTGCCAGCAGTGACTCGGCAGGGTTAGACACCGGGGAGCTGTTTTTT.